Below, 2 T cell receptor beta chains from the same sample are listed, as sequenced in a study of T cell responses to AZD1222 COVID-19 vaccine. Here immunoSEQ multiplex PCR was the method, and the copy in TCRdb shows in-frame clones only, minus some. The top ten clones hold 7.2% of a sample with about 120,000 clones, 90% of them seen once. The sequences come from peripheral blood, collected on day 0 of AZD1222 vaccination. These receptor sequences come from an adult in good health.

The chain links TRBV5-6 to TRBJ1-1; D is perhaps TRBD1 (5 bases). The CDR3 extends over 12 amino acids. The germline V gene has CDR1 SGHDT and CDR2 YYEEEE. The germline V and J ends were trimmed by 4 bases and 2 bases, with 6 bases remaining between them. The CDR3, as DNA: TGTGCCAGCAGCCGGGACAACACTGAAGCTTTCTTT. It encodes CASSRDNTEAFF.

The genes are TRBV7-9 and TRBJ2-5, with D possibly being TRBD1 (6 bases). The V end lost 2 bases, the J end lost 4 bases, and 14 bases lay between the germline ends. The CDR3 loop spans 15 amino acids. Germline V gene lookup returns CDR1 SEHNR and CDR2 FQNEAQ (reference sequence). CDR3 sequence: CASSLSTGYGETQYF. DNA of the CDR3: TGTGCCAGCAGCTTATCTACAGGGTATGGAGAGACCCAGTACTTC.